This T cell receptor (beta chain) was observed in a study of T cell responses to AZD1222 COVID-19 vaccine. Study information: Second doses at about 4 or about 12 weeks were pooled.

Regarding the study as a whole: Just a handful of people given AZD1222 tested seropositive at baseline. The reported proportion of spike-specific TCRs targeting unmutated variant regions was nearly half. The breadth and depth of Spike-specific TCRs increased once two AZD1222 doses had been given.

As regards this clone: Its specificity is not known.

The V gene's germline CDR1 is KGHSH and CDR2 LQKENI. Deletions cut 2 bases from V and 4 bases from J, with 5 bases between. This CDR3 contains 12 residues. The table came from immunoSEQ multiplex PCR; TCRdb's copy has only in-frame clones and leaves some out. Among about 140,000 clones listed, approximately 89% were seen once. The clonotype originates from an adult in good health. J is TRBJ2-5 and V is TRBV18; D remains unclear. Sequences were derived from peripheral blood, sampled on day 0 of AZD1222 vaccination. This CDR3 reads CASSPLTETQYF. CDR3 nucleotides: TGTGCCAGCTCACCATTAACAGAGACCCAGTACTTC.